The clone carrying this T cell receptor (beta chain) was counted ten times or more. The data were taken from a study of T cells in Graves' hyperthyroidism and ophthalmopathy. Authors of the study amplified TCR beta CDR3 regions from RNA transcripts. The HTBI primer set drove a first-round RT-PCR of the TCR CDR3. From the multiplex PCR reads, TCRdb called clonotypes with MiXCR, one entry per CDR3 protein. The sample holds around 110,000 distinct CDR3 sequences, about 15% seen once. With a duration under 2 months, the hyperthyroidism was newly diagnosed in patients aged 18 to 65. Diagnoses rested on clinical symptoms, serum thyroxine and TRAb, thyroid ultrasound and orbital computed tomography. The clonotype comes from a woman aged 45-65 years with Graves' hyperthyroidism. Specimen: blood.

The CDR3 protein is CASGCQLWGVTSTDTQYF. CDR3 coding DNA: TGTGCTAGTGGTTGCCAGCTGTGGGGGGTAACAAGCACAGATACGCAGTATTTT. V usage is TRBV12-5 and J usage is TRBJ2-3, with a possible D match to TRBD2 (6 bases). V was cut by 4 bases and J by 0 bases, with 20 bases left in between. This CDR3 has 18 amino acids. Germline CDR1 LGHNT, CDR2 FRNRAP.